The 27 T cell receptor beta chains below come from one sample, sequenced in a study of PD-1 blockade in mismatch repair-deficient tumors. Sequencing was performed with immunoSEQ multiplex PCR; in TCRdb, only in-frame clones are kept and a portion is missing. The data hold 90,000 to 130,000 clones, with about 83% observed a single time. The source material was peripheral blood, sampled roughly 60 weeks after starting pembrolizumab. The receptors come from an adult with mismatch repair-deficient cancer.

The chain employs TRBV6-6 and TRBJ1-1; 8 nucleotides match TRBD1. The CDR3 sequence is 15 residues long. Germline CDR1 reads MNHNY; CDR2 reads SVGAGI (reference sequence). Trimming cost V 5 bases and J 1 base; bases outside gene matches: 6. This CDR3 is CASSPRGQGNTEAFF. As DNA, the CDR3 is TGTGCCAGCAGTCCCCGAGGACAGGGGAACACTGAAGCTTTCTTT.

The rearrangement links TRBV18 to TRBJ1-5, with D unresolved. V gave up 6 bases and J gave up 0 bases, with 12 bases separating them. The CDR3 consists of 15 residues. Germline values: CDR1 KGHSH, CDR2 LQKENI. In DNA, the CDR3 is TGTGCCAGCTCGCCGGGGTACTATAGCAATCAGCCCCAGCATTTT. Its protein product is CASSPGYYSNQPQHF.

The chain joins TRBV27 to TRBJ1-1, with D maybe TRBD1 (5 bases). V was shortened by 10 bases and J by 6 bases, with 12 bases between the two germline ends. CDR1 and CDR2 (germline): MNHEY, SMNVEV (reference sequence). This CDR3 is 11 amino acids long. The DNA of the CDR3 is TGTGCCAACAGGCAGGGTTCTGAAGCTTTCTTT. Protein product: CANRQGSEAFF.

The chain joins TRBV6-5 to TRBJ2-7; 7 nucleotides align to TRBD1. Germline-derived CDR1 and CDR2 are MNHEY and SVGAGI. The CDR3 loop spans 14 amino acids. Unmatched junction bases numbered 1, after V lost 0 bases and J lost 2 bases. CDR3 coding DNA: TGTGCCAGCAGTTACTCCGGGACAGCCTACGAGCAGTACTTC. It specifies CASSYSGTAYEQYF.

This chain uses TRBV7-6 with TRBJ2-1; D is ambiguous. Trimming pared 0 bases from V and 2 bases from J, leaving 5 bases between. CDR1 and CDR2 (germline): SGHVS, FNYEAQ. This CDR3 spans 14 amino acids. CDR3 region: CASSLALTYNEQFF. CDR3 DNA: TGTGCCAGCAGCTTAGCGCTAACCTACAATGAGCAGTTCTTC.

The chain employs TRBV7-8 and TRBJ1-4; D gene ambiguous. V lost 5 bases to trimming and J lost 4 bases, with 14 bases between them. Looked up from germline, CDR1 is SGHVS and CDR2 is FQNEAQ. The CDR3 loop spans 15 amino acids. The CDR3 DNA reads as TGTGCCAGCAGCCCCCTGGGAGCGCTTAATGAAAAACTGTTTTTT. Its translation: CASSPLGALNEKLFF.

The chain joins TRBV5-4 to TRBJ1-3; TRBD1 might be the D (5 bases). V was pared by 5 bases and J by 2 bases, with 11 bases between. Germline CDR1 reads SGHNT; CDR2 reads YYREEE (reference sequence). The CDR3 length is 14 residues. The CDR3 loop is CASSPGGTGNTIYF. DNA for the CDR3: TGTGCCAGCAGTCCCGGGGGGACTGGAAACACCATATATTTT.

This sequence joins TRBV27 and TRBJ2-1; TRBD2 aligns across 9 bases. The V and J ends lost 3 bases and 8 bases, in that order; junction bases with no gene match: 5. Germline loops: CDR1 MNHEY, CDR2 SMNVEV (reference sequence). The CDR3 runs 14 residues. CDR3 in amino acids: CASSLAGGRDEQFF. Written as DNA, the CDR3 is TGTGCCAGCAGTTTGGCGGGAGGGAGGGATGAGCAGTTCTTC.

The chain has TRBV6-5 and TRBJ1-2, with 9 bases fitting TRBD1. This CDR3 comprises 14 residues. CDR1 MNHEY and CDR2 SVGAGI come from the germline V gene. The J segment lost 9 bases and the V segment lost 6 bases, leaving 11 bases of the junction unmatched. Here the CDR3 DNA reads TGTGCCAGCAGAGGGGACAGGGAGAGTAGTCGCTACACCTTC. Protein product: CASRGDRESSRYTF.

This clone was observed once. The rearrangement uses TRBV9 and TRBJ1-4; TRBD1 agrees at 7 bases. Looked up from germline, CDR1 is SGDLS and CDR2 is YYNGEE. The CDR3 covers 14 residues. V lost 3 bases, J lost 3 bases, and 2 bases stayed unmatched. The CDR3 spells CASSATGSNEKLFF. The CDR3, as DNA: TGTGCCAGCAGCGCGACAGGGTCTAATGAAAAACTGTTTTTT.

CDR3 residues: CAITSSEGPGTGNTIYF. CDR3 nucleotides: TGTGCCATCACCTCCTCTGAAGGACCAGGGACTGGAAACACCATATATTTT. The chain recombines TRBV10-3 with TRBJ1-3; D perhaps matches TRBD1 (5 bases). The CDR3 runs 17 residues. V was clipped by 7 bases and J by 2 bases, with 21 bases between them. Germline loops: CDR1 ENHRY, CDR2 SYGVKD.

The chain links TRBV28 to TRBJ2-2, with 12 bases matching TRBD2. V lost 7 bases, J lost 2 bases, and 8 bases stayed unmatched. This CDR3 has 17 amino acids. Looked up from germline, CDR1 is MDHEN and CDR2 is SYDVKM. The CDR3: CASTPGLAGRNTGELFF. The CDR3 DNA is TGTGCCAGCACCCCCGGACTAGCGGGAAGAAACACCGGGGAGCTGTTTTTT.

This chain connects TRBV6-6 to TRBJ2-1, with 13 positions matching TRBD2. Germline V lookup: CDR1 MNHNY, CDR2 SVGAGI (reference sequence). Germline trimming cut 6 bases from V and 11 bases from J; bases unmatched to any gene: 7. CDR3 length: 14 amino acids. CDR3 sequence (DNA): TGTGCCAGCAGGCTCCCGACTAGCGGGAGGCAGCAGTTCTTC. This sequence encodes CASRLPTSGRQQFF.

This clone was picked up a small number of times. The chain recombines TRBV9 with TRBJ2-3; D is ambiguous. V lost 0 bases, J lost 1 base, and 15 bases lay in between. The germline V gene has CDR1 SGDLS and CDR2 YYNGEE. This CDR3 contains 17 residues. CDR3 sequence reads: CASSVGHLLVGTDTQYF. For the CDR3, the DNA is TGTGCCAGCAGCGTAGGTCATCTCTTAGTGGGCACAGATACGCAGTATTTT.

This clone came up once. The chain carries TRBV2 and TRBJ1-2; the D gene is possibly TRBD1 (5 bases). Germline lookup yields CDR1 SNHLY and CDR2 FYNNEI. V shed 5 bases and J shed 3 bases, with 13 bases lying between them. The CDR3 has 14 residues. The CDR3 DNA sequence: TGTGCCAGCAGTAGACGAACAGGTGACTATGGCTACACCTTC. This gives the protein CASSRRTGDYGYTF.

The rearrangement joins TRBV4-1 to TRBJ2-1; 11 nucleotides align to TRBD2. The CDR3 has 18 amino acids. V was pared by 10 bases and J by 7 bases, with 21 bases of the junction left unmatched. Germline CDR1 reads MGHRA; CDR2 reads YSYEKL. CDR3 DNA: TGCGCCACCACACCGACTGCTTTAGCGGGAGGGCCAGGGAATGAGCAGTTCTTC. Amino acid sequence: CATTPTALAGGPGNEQFF.

This chain uses TRBV6-5 with TRBJ1-1, with D unclear. The CDR3 runs to 13 residues. Per the germline V gene, CDR1 is MNHEY and CDR2 is SVGAGI. Trimming left V 6 bases short and J 6 bases short, with 14 bases between. CDR3 residues: CASRGGGKPEAFF. The CDR3 DNA follows: TGTGCCAGCAGGGGAGGTGGGAAGCCTGAAGCTTTCTTT.

This sequence joins TRBV27 and TRBJ2-1; either TRBD1 or TRBD2 may fit D (5 bases each). Trimming pared 6 bases from V and 7 bases from J, leaving 16 bases between. The germline CDR1 and CDR2 sequences are MNHEY and SMNVEV (reference sequence). CDR3 length: 14 amino acids. The CDR3 region is CASSQRWGSNEQFF. CDR3 in DNA: TGTGCCAGCAGCCAGAGATGGGGGTCGAATGAGCAGTTCTTC.

The chain has TRBV19 and TRBJ1-5; possibly TRBD1 for D (5 bases). CDR3 length equals 13 residues. V was shortened by 6 bases and J by 3 bases, with 9 bases between the two germline ends. Per the germline V gene, CDR1 is LNHDA and CDR2 is SQIVND (reference sequence). CDR3 nucleotides: TGTGCCAGTAGCGAACAGGCCAATCAGCCCCAGCATTTT. Translation: CASSEQANQPQHF.

There are a few counts of this clone. The J gene is TRBJ1-5, the V gene TRBV7-2; tentative D call: TRBD1 (5 bases). There are 14 residues in the CDR3. V was trimmed by 7 bases and J by 1 base, leaving 11 bases between them. Germline CDR1 and CDR2: SGHTA and FQGNSA. Here the CDR3 reads CASTRRGSNQPQHF. The CDR3 nucleotides read TGTGCCAGCACCCGTAGGGGAAGCAATCAGCCCCAGCATTTT.

The chain links TRBV16 to TRBJ1-5, with D maybe TRBD1 (6 bases). V lost 0 bases, J lost 6 bases, and 15 bases lay in between. This CDR3 is built from 16 residues. From germline, CDR1 is KGHSY and CDR2 FQNENV. CDR3 amino acids: CASSQSGGAQGQPQHF. Here the CDR3 DNA reads TGTGCCAGCAGCCAATCAGGGGGGGCGCAGGGTCAGCCCCAGCATTTT.

The chain joins TRBV7-3 to TRBJ1-2; TRBD1 matches at 8 bases. The germline gives CDR1 SGHTA, CDR2 FQGTGA. This CDR3 spans 17 amino acids. V lost 8 bases and J lost 0; bases outside the gene matches: 14. This CDR3 is CASGVLQGATANYGYTF. The CDR3 nucleotides are TGTGCCAGCGGTGTACTCCAGGGGGCCACAGCTAACTATGGCTACACCTTC.

The V gene is TRBV2, the J gene TRBJ2-7, with TRBD1 matching 8 bases. Germline-derived CDR1 and CDR2 are SNHLY and FYNNEI. J gave up 3 bases and V 6 bases, and 10 bases lay outside the gene matches. The CDR3 consists of 15 residues. The CDR3 nucleotides read TGTGCCAGCAGAGTAACAGGGGGACCCTTCTACGAGCAGTACTTC. Translation gives CASRVTGGPFYEQYF.

The chain uses TRBV18 and TRBJ1-1, with a weak D call TRBD1 (6 bases). Germline CDR1 reads KGHSH; CDR2 reads LQKENI. This CDR3 contains 14 residues. V lost 7 bases and J lost 2, with 14 bases in between. The CDR3: CASCPGGRNTEAFF. Here the CDR3 DNA reads TGTGCCAGCTGTCCCGGGGGCAGAAACACTGAAGCTTTCTTT.

The chain recombines TRBV19 with TRBJ2-2; weak D call: TRBD2 (5 bases). V dropped 8 bases and J dropped 7 bases, with 8 bases sitting between them. The CDR3 covers 11 residues. Germline V gene lookup returns CDR1 LNHDA and CDR2 SQIVND (reference sequence). The CDR3: CASHGLGELFF. DNA of the CDR3: TGTGCCAGTCACGGACTCGGGGAGCTGTTTTTT.

V and J are TRBV11-2 and TRBJ1-2, with D possibly matching TRBD1 (5 bases). From germline, CDR1 is SGHAT and CDR2 FQNNGV. The CDR3 loop spans 14 amino acids. V lost 5 bases and J 3 bases, leaving 13 bases between the germline ends. CDR3: CASSARSGDYGYTF. In DNA form, the CDR3 reads TGTGCCAGCAGCGCCCGGTCGGGGGACTATGGCTACACCTTC.

This rearrangement joins TRBV2 to TRBJ1-5; 8 bases are shared with TRBD1. Germline CDR1 reads SNHLY; CDR2 reads FYNNEI. V lost 5 bases, J lost 2 bases, and 8 bases stayed unmatched. This CDR3 is built from 16 residues. This CDR3 reads CASSQYSGQGNQPQHF. In DNA, the CDR3 is TGTGCCAGCAGTCAGTACTCGGGACAGGGCAATCAGCCCCAGCATTTT.